Listed below are T cell receptor beta chains from one sample, sequenced in a study of response to subunit inactivated influenza vaccine. MiXCR was run by TCRdb on the RT-PCR reads, yielding one entry per CDR3 protein. The table has 500,000 or so distinct CDR3 sequences, approximately 17% seen once. Source: CD4+ T cells sorted from PBMCs, taken around 25 months after vaccination. These TCRs come from a man aged 50 to 75 who received an inactivated influenza vaccine. Both conserved end residues are part of each CDR3. D genes are given only for firm matches. Size is stated for part of the rows, as once, few or many counts, or as a class when the clone is expanded.

CDR3nt,CDR3aa,abundance,v_gene,d_gene,j_gene
TGCGCCAGCAGCTTGGAGGCGGGGGTCGGGGGCGAGCAGTACTTC,CASSLEAGVGGEQYF,NA,TRBV5-1,TRBD2,TRBJ2-7
TGTGCCAGCAGCCGCATGAGCGGACCCTACAATGAGCAGTTCTTC,CASSRMSGPYNEQFF,many,TRBV14,NA,TRBJ2-1
TGTGCCAGCTCACCTCGACTAGCGGGGAGTATGTACCAAGAGACCCAGTACTTC,CASSPRLAGSMYQETQYF,NA,TRBV18,TRBD2,TRBJ2-5
TGCAGTGCTTATGAAGTGTCCCTAGCGTTTCCCTACGAGCAGTACTTC,CSAYEVSLAFPYEQYF,NA,TRBV20-1,NA,TRBJ2-7
TGCAGTGCTCCGGGGAGGGGAAGGGTCTACGAGCAGTACTTC,CSAPGRGRVYEQYF,many,TRBV20-1,TRBD2,TRBJ2-7
TGCGCCAGCAGCTTGGTGGGGGGCCCCAGCACAGATACGCAGTATTTT,CASSLVGGPSTDTQYF,NA,TRBV5-1,NA,TRBJ2-3
TGCAGTGCTATATTAGGGGCGGAAAACATTCAGTACTTC,CSAILGAENIQYF,NA,TRBV20-1,NA,TRBJ2-4
TGTGCCAGCAGTACAGGGCTAACTAGCACAGATACGCAGTATTTT,CASSTGLTSTDTQYF,NA,TRBV27,NA,TRBJ2-3
TGCAGTGCAATTATTCCCGGGACATACAACTATGGCTACACCTTC,CSAIIPGTYNYGYTF,few,TRBV20-1,NA,TRBJ1-2
TGTGCCAGCAGCCAGATGACAGGGAACCAAGAGACCCAGTACTTC,CASSQMTGNQETQYF,NA,TRBV4-2,TRBD1,TRBJ2-5
TGTGCCAGCAGCTTCACGTATCAGGGGAGTCAGCCCCAGCATTTT,CASSFTYQGSQPQHF,many,TRBV5-5,NA,TRBJ1-5
TGCGCCAGCAGCTTGGATGCTTTCGGAGAGACCCAGTACTTC,CASSLDAFGETQYF,NA,TRBV5-1,NA,TRBJ2-5
TGTGCCAGCAACAAAGGGGACAGCAATCAGCCCCAGCATTTT,CASNKGDSNQPQHF,NA,TRBV6-1,NA,TRBJ1-5
TGTGCCAGCAGCCAACCTTCCTCGAACACTGAAGCTTTCTTT,CASSQPSSNTEAFF,NA,TRBV3-1,NA,TRBJ1-1
TGTGCCAGCAGCTTGCCAGGGGCGAACACTGAAGCTTTCTTT,CASSLPGANTEAFF,NA,TRBV5-4,NA,TRBJ1-1
TGTGCCAGCGAGCGGGATAGCAATCAGCCCCAGCATTTT,CASERDSNQPQHF,NA,TRBV2,NA,TRBJ1-5
TGTGCCAGCAGTTCCCAACTAGTTTACTACGAAGAGCAGTACTTC,CASSSQLVYYEEQYF,NA,TRBV28,NA,TRBJ2-7
TGCAGTGCTAGCGGGGATAGCACAGATACGCAGTATTTT,CSASGDSTDTQYF,few,TRBV20-1,NA,TRBJ2-3
TGTGCCACCAGCAGAGAGAGGAACTCCTACAATGAGCAGTTCTTC,CATSRERNSYNEQFF,few,TRBV15,NA,TRBJ2-1
TGCAGTGCTAGAGATTGGGTTCCCTGGGAGCAGTACTTC,CSARDWVPWEQYF,NA,TRBV20-1,NA,TRBJ2-7
TGTGCCAGCAGCCAAGCAAGGGTGAGCTCCTACAATGAGCAGTTCTTC,CASSQARVSSYNEQFF,many,TRBV3-1,NA,TRBJ2-1
TGTGCCAGCAGCTTATATGGCAGGCCTGAGTCCTACGAGCAGTACTTC,CASSLYGRPESYEQYF,few,TRBV7-2,NA,TRBJ2-7
TGTGCCAGCAGCCGGATAGGGGGGCAGGGGCGCGACAATGAGCAGTTCTTC,CASSRIGGQGRDNEQFF,NA,TRBV4-2,NA,TRBJ2-1
TGTGCCAGTAGTATTCAGGGGTCTGGGGCCAACGTCCTGACTTTC,CASSIQGSGANVLTF,many,TRBV19,NA,TRBJ2-6
TGTGCCAGCAGCCTAAGGACTAGCGGGGACGGAGATACGCAGTATTTT,CASSLRTSGDGDTQYF,few,TRBV4-2,TRBD2,TRBJ2-3
TGCGTCAGCAGCGACGGGACAGGTCTTGGCTACACCTTC,CVSSDGTGLGYTF,once,TRBV4-1,TRBD1,TRBJ1-2
TGCAGCGTTGTCGGCGGATTCCCTCTCCACTCTGGGGCCAACGTCCTGACTTTC,CSVVGGFPLHSGANVLTF,few,TRBV29-1,NA,TRBJ2-6
TGTGCCAGCAGTCGACGATCAGGGTTAGGCTCCTACAATGAGCAGTTCTTC,CASSRRSGLGSYNEQFF,few,TRBV6-2/TRBV6-3,NA,TRBJ2-1
TGCAGTGCGAAAGTTAGCGTGGCAGATACGCAGTATTTT,CSAKVSVADTQYF,NA,TRBV20-1,NA,TRBJ2-3
TGTGCCATCAGTGAGTCGAAGCAGGGAATCTCCACAGATACGCAGTATTTT,CAISESKQGISTDTQYF,NA,TRBV10-3,NA,TRBJ2-3
TGCAGTGCCGTTAGAGGGGAGACCCAGTACTTC,CSAVRGETQYF,NA,TRBV20-1,NA,TRBJ2-5
TGCAGTGCTAGGGGGGATCAGCCCCAGCATTTT,CSARGDQPQHF,NA,TRBV20-1,NA,TRBJ1-5
TGCAGCGTTGAGGCACGACACAGGGACGGAAACATTCAGTACTTC,CSVEARHRDGNIQYF,few,TRBV29-1,NA,TRBJ2-4
TGTGCCAGCAGTCCAGCGGGGAGCACAGATACGCAGTATTTT,CASSPAGSTDTQYF,few,TRBV6-1,TRBD2,TRBJ2-3
TGTGCCAGTAGTCCGTCTGGGACACTCTACTCCTACAATGAGCAGTTCTTC,CASSPSGTLYSYNEQFF,NA,TRBV19,NA,TRBJ2-1
TGTGCCAGCAGTTTTTTTAGATCTAGCAATCAGCCCCAGCATTTT,CASSFFRSSNQPQHF,many,TRBV12-3/TRBV12-4,NA,TRBJ1-5
TGTGCCACCAGCGGACAGGGTCTAAGCCGCACTGAAGTTTTCTTT,CATSGQGLSRTEVFF,NA,TRBV15,TRBD1,TRBJ1-1
TGTGCCAGCAGCTTCGGGAGGGGGCGCGGGGATTCTGAAAAACTGTTTTTT,CASSFGRGRGDSEKLFF,NA,TRBV7-2,TRBD1,TRBJ1-4
TGTGCCAGCAGTGAAAGAGGGAACACTGAAGCTTTCTTT,CASSERGNTEAFF,many,TRBV6-1,NA,TRBJ1-1
TGTGCCAGCAGCTCACGGAGCGGGATCGGGAATGAGCAGTTCTTC,CASSSRSGIGNEQFF,few,TRBV11-2,TRBD2,TRBJ2-1
TGCAGTGCAAAGCTAGGGGAAAGCAATCAGCCCCAGCATTTT,CSAKLGESNQPQHF,NA,TRBV20-1,NA,TRBJ1-5
TGTGCCATCATGTCAATAGGGACAGGGGACTCTGGGGCCAACGTCCTGACTTTC,CAIMSIGTGDSGANVLTF,NA,TRBV10-3,TRBD1,TRBJ2-6
TGTGCCAGCAGCCCCCGCAGCGGGAGGGCAGGCGGGGAGCTGTTTTTT,CASSPRSGRAGGELFF,few,TRBV9,TRBD2,TRBJ2-2
TGCGCCAGCAGCTTGGCAGGGACAGGTTCGGACGAGCAGTACTTC,CASSLAGTGSDEQYF,NA,TRBV5-1,TRBD1,TRBJ2-7
TGTGCCACCAGCAGAGATATGACTAGCGGGGGCAATGAGCAGTTCTTC,CATSRDMTSGGNEQFF,NA,TRBV15,TRBD2,TRBJ2-1
TGCGCCAGCAGCGAGACTAGCGGGGGCTACAATGAGCAGTTCTTC,CASSETSGGYNEQFF,NA,TRBV5-1,TRBD2,TRBJ2-1
TGTGCCAGCAGCCAGAGAGGTAGCGGGAGTGGAACAGATACGCAGTATTTT,CASSQRGSGSGTDTQYF,NA,TRBV3-1,TRBD2,TRBJ2-3
TGTGCCAGCACCACTATTGGCGGCTCTGGGGCCAACGTCCTGACTTTC,CASTTIGGSGANVLTF,NA,TRBV27,NA,TRBJ2-6
TGCGCCAGCAGCACGACGGGCTATGGCACAGATACGCAGTATTTT,CASSTTGYGTDTQYF,few,TRBV5-1,NA,TRBJ2-3
TGTGCCAGCAGAGAACAGGGAAACTATGGCTACACCTTC,CASREQGNYGYTF,NA,TRBV6-2/TRBV6-3,NA,TRBJ1-2
TGTGCCAGCAGCCCGAAAGCGGGAGCGAGATTCCACGAGCAGTACTTC,CASSPKAGARFHEQYF,few,TRBV7-9,TRBD2,TRBJ2-7
TGTGCCAGCAGCTTAGCGGGAGGGAAGAACACCGGGGAGCTGTTTTTT,CASSLAGGKNTGELFF,few,TRBV7-2,TRBD2,TRBJ2-2
TGTGCCAGCAGCTTAGGTTCCAGCGGGAGCACAGATACGCAGTATTTT,CASSLGSSGSTDTQYF,few,TRBV7-9,NA,TRBJ2-3
TGCAGTGCAACCGGGACTAGCGAGACAAGGTCCTACAATGAGCAGTTCTTC,CSATGTSETRSYNEQFF,NA,TRBV20-1,TRBD2,TRBJ2-1